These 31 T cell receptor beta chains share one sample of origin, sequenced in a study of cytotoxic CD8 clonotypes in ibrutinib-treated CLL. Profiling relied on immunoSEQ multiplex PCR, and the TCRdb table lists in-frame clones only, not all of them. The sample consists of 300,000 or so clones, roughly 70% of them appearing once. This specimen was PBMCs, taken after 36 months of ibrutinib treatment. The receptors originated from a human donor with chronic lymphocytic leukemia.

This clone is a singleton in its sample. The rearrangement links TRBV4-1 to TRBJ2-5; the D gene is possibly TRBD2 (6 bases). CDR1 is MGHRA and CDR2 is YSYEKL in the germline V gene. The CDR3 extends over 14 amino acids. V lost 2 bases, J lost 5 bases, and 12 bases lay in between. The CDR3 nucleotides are TGCGCCAGCAGCCAACCGGGACTCGGGGAGACCCAGTACTTC. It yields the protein CASSQPGLGETQYF.

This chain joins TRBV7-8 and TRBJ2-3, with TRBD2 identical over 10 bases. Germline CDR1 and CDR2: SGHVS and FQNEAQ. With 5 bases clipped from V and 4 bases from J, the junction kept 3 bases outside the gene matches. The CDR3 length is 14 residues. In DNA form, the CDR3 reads TGTGCCAGCAGCCACGGACTAGCGGCAGATACGCAGTATTTT. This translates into CASSHGLAADTQYF.

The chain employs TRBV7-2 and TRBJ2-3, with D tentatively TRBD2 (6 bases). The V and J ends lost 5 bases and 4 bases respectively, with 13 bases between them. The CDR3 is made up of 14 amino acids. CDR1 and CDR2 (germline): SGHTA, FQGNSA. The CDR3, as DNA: TGTGCCAGCAGCATAAGACTAGGTCCAGATACGCAGTATTTT. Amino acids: CASSIRLGPDTQYF.

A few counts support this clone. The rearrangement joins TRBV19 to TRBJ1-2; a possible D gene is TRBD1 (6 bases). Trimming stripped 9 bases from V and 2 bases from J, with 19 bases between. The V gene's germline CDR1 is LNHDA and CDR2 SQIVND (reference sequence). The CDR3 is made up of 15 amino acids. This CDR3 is CASSFLGTQNYGYTF. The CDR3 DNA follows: TGTGCCAGCTCCTTCCTCGGGACACAAAACTATGGCTACACCTTC. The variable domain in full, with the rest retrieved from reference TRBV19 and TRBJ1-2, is DGGITQSPKYLFRKEGQNVTLSCEQNLNHDAMYWYRQDPGQGLRLIYYSQIVNDFQKGDIAEGYSVSREKKESFPLTVTSAQKNPTAFYLCASSFLGTQNYGYTFGSGTRLTVV.

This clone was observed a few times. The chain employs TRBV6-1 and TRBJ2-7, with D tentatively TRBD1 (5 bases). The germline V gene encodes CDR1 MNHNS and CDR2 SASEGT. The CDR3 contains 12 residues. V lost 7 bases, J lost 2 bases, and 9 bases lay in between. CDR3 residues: CASTGPAYEQYF. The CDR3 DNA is TGTGCCAGCACAGGGCCAGCCTACGAGCAGTACTTC.

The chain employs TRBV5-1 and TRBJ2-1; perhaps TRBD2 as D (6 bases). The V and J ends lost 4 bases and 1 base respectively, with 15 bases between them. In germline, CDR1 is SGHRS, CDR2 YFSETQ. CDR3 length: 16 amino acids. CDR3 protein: CASSPRLVRSYNEQFF. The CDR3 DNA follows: TGCGCCAGCAGCCCACGACTAGTCAGGTCCTACAATGAGCAGTTCTTC.

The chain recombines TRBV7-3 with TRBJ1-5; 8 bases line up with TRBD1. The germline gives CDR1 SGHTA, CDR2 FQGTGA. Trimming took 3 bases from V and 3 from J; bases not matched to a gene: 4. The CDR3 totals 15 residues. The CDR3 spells CASSFGQGPNQPQHF. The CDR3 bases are TGTGCCAGCAGCTTCGGACAGGGCCCCAATCAGCCCCAGCATTTT.

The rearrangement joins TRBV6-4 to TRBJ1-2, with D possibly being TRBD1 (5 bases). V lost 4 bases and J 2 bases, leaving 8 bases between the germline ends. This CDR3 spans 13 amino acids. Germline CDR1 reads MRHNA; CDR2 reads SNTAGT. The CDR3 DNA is TGTGCCAGCAGTGGCGGGGACAACTATGGCTACACCTTC. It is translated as CASSGGDNYGYTF.

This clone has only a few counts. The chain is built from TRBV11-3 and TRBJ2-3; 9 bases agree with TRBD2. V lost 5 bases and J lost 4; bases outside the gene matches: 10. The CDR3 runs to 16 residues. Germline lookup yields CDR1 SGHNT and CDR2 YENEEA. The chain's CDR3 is CASSQGIGGGADTQYF. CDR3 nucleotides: TGTGCCAGCAGCCAGGGTATAGGCGGGGGGGCAGATACGCAGTATTTT.

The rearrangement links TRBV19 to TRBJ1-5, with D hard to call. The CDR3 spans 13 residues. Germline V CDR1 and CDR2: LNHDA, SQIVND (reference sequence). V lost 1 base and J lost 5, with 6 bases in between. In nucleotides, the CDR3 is TGTGCCAGTAGTATAGGGGTTGATCAGCCCCAGCATTTT. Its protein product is CASSIGVDQPQHF.

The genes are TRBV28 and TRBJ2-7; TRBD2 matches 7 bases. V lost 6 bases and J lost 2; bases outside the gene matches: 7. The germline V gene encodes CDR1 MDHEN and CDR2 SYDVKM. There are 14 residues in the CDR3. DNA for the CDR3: TGTGCCAGCAGGGAGCGGGAAGCGACCTACGAGCAGTACTTC. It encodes CASREREATYEQYF.

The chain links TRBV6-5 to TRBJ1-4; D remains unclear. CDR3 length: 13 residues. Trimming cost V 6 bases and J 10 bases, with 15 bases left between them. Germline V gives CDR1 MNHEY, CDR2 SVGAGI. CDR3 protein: CASSPLREGKLFF. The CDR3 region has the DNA TGTGCCAGCAGCCCCCTCCGAGAGGGAAAACTGTTTTTT.

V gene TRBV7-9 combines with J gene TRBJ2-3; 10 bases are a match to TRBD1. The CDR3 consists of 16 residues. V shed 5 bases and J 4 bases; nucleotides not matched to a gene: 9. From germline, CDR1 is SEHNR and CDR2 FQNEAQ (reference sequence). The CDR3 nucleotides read TGTGCCAGCAGCCGCGTGCGACAGGGGGCAGCAGATACGCAGTATTTT. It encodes CASSRVRQGAADTQYF. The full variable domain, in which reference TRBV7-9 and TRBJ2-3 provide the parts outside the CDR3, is DTGVSQNPRHKITKRGQNVTFRCDPISEHNRLYWYRQTLGQGPEFLTYFQNEAQLEKSRLLSDRFSAERPKGSFSTLEIQRTEQGDSAMYLCASSRVRQGAADTQYFGPGTRLTVL.

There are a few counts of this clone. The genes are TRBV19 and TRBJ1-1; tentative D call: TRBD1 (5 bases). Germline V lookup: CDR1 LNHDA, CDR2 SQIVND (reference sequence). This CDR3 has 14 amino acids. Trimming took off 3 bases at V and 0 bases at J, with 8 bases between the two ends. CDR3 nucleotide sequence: TGTGCCAGTAGTATTCGAGGGGTGAACACTGAAGCTTTCTTT. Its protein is CASSIRGVNTEAFF.

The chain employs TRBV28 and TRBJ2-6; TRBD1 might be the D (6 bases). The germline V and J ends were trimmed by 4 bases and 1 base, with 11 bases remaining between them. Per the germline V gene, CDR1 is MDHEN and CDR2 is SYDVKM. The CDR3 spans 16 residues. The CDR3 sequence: CASSSAGASGANVLTF. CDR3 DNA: TGTGCCAGCAGTTCAGCAGGGGCTTCTGGGGCCAACGTCCTGACTTTC. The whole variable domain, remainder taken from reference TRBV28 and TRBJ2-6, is DVKVTQSSRYLVKRTGEKVFLECVQDMDHENMFWYRQDPGLGLRLIYFSYDVKMKEKGDIPEGYSVSREKKERFSLILESASTNQTSMYLCASSSAGASGANVLTFGAGSRLTVL.

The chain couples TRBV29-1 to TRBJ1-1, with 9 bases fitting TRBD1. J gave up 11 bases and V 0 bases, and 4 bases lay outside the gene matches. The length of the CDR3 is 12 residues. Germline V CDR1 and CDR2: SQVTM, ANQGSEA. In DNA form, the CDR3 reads TGCAGCGTTGAAGATGGGACAGGGCATGCTTTCTTT. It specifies CSVEDGTGHAFF.

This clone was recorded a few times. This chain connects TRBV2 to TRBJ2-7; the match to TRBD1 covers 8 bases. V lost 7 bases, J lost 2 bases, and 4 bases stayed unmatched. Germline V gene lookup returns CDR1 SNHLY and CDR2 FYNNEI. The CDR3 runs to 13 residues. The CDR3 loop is CASKWGQAYEQYF. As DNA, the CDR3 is TGTGCCAGCAAATGGGGACAGGCCTACGAGCAGTACTTC.

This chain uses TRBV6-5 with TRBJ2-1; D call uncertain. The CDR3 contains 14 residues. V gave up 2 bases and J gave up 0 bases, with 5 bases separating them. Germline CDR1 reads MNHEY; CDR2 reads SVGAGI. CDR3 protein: CASSYSYSYNEQFF. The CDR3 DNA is TGTGCCAGCAGTTACAGTTACTCCTACAATGAGCAGTTCTTC.

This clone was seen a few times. The CDR3 DNA reads TGCGCCAGCAGCTTGGGTTTGAGCAGCTCCTATAATTCACCCCTCCACTTT. Translating gives CASSLGLSSSYNSPLHF. The gene calls are TRBV5-1 and TRBJ1-6; D unclear. Germline V gene sequence: CDR1 SGHRS, CDR2 YFSETQ. The CDR3 runs 17 residues. V was shortened by 0 bases and J by 0 bases, with 10 bases between the two germline ends. Supplemented by reference TRBV5-1 and TRBJ1-6, the full variable domain reads KAGVTQTPRYLIKTRGQQVTLSCSPISGHRSVSWYQQTPGQGLQFLFEYFSETQRNKGNFPGRFSGRQFSNSRSEMNVSTLELGDSALYLCASSLGLSSSYNSPLHFGNGTRLTVT.

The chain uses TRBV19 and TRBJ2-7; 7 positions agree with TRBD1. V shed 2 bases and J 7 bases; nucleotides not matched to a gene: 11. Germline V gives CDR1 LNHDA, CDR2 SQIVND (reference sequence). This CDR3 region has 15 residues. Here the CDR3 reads CASSIIDRASGEQYF. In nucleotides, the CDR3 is TGTGCCAGTAGTATAATCGACAGGGCGTCGGGGGAGCAGTACTTC.

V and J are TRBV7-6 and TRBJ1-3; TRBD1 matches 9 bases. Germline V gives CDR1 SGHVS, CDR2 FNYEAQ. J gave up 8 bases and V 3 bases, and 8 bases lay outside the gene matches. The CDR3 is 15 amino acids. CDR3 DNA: TGTGCCAGCAGCTTCCGGGACAGGGACGGGGACACCATATATTTT. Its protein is CASSFRDRDGDTIYF.

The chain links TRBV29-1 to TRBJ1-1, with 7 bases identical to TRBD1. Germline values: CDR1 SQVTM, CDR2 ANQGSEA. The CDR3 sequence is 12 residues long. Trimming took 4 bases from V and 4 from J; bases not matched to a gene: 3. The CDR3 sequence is CSVAGGVTEAFF. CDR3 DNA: TGCAGCGTTGCAGGGGGTGTCACTGAAGCTTTCTTT.

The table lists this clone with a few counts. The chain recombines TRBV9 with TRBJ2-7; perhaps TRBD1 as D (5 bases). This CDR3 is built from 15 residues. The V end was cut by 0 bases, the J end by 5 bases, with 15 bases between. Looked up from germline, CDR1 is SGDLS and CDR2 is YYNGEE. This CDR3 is CASSVGGAMVHEQYF. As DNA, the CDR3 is TGTGCCAGCAGCGTAGGTGGGGCCATGGTCCACGAGCAGTACTTC.

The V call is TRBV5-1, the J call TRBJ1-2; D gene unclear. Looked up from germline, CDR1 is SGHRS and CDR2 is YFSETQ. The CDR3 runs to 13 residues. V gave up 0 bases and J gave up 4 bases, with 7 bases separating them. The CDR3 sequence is CASSLDSPYGYTF. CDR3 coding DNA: TGCGCCAGCAGCTTGGACAGCCCCTATGGCTACACCTTC.

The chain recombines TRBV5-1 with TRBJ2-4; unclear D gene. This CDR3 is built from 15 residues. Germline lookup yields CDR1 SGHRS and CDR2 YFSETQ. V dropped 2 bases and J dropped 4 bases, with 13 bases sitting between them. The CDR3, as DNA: TGCGCCAGCAGCTTATCCGTAGGGAATAAAAACATTCAGTACTTC. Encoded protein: CASSLSVGNKNIQYF.

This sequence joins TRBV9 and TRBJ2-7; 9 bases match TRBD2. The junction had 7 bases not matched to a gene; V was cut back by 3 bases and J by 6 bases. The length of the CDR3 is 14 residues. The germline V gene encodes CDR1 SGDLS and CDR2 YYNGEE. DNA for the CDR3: TGTGCCAGCAGCGGGGGACTAGCTATCCGCGAGCAGTACTTC. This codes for CASSGGLAIREQYF. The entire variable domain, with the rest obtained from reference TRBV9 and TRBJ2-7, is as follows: DSGVTQTPKHLITATGQRVTLRCSPRSGDLSVYWYQQSLDQGLQFLIQYYNGEERAKGNILERFSAQQFPDLHSELNLSSLELGDSALYFCASSGGLAIREQYFGPGTRLTVT.

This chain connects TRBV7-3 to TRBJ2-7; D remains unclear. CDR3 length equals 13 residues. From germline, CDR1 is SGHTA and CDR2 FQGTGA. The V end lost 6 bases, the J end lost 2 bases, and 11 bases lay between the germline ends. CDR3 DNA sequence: TGTGCCAGCAGTCCCGACATAACCTACGAGCAGTACTTC. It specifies CASSPDITYEQYF.

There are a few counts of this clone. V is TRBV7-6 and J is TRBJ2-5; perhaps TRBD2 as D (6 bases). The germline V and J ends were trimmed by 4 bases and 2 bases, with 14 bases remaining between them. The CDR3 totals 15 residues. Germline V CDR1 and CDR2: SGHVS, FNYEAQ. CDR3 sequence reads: CASSSVWGLQETQYF. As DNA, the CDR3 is TGTGCCAGCAGCTCGGTTTGGGGACTTCAAGAGACCCAGTACTTC.

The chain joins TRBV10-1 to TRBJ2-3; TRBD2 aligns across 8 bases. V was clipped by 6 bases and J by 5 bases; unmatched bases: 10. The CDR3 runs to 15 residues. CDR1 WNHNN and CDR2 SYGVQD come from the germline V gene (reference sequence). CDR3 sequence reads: CASSTGTRGGDTQYF. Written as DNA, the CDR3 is TGCGCCAGCAGCACCGGGACTAGGGGCGGAGATACGCAGTATTTT.

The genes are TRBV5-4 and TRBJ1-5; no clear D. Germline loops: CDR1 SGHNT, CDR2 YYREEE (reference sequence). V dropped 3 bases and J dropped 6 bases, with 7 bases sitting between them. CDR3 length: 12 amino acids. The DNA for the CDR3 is TGTGCCAGCAGCTCAATAGGTCAGCCCCAGCATTTT. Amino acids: CASSSIGQPQHF.

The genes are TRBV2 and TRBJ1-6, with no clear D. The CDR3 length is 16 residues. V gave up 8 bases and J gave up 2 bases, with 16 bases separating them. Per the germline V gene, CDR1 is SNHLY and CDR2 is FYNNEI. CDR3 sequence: CASQQPAGAYNSPLHF. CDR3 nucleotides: TGTGCCAGCCAGCAGCCCGCTGGGGCCTATAATTCACCCCTCCACTTT.